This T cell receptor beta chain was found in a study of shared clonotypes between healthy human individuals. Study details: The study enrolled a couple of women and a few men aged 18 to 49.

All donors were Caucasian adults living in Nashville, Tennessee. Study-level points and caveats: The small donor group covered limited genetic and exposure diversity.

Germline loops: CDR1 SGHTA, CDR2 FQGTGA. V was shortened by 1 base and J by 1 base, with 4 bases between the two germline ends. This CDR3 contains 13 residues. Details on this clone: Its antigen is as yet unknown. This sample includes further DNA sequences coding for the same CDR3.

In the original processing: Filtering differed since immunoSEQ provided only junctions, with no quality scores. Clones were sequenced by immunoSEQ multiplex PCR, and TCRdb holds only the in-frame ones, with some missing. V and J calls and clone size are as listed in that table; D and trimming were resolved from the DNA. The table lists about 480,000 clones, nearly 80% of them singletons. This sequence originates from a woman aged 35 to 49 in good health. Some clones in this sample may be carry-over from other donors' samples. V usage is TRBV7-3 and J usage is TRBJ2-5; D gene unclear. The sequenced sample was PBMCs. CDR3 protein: CASSLNSQETQYF. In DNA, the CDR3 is TGTGCCAGCAGCTTAAACTCCCAAGAGACCCAGTACTTC.